The clone carrying this TCR beta chain has only a few counts. The sample originates from a study of regulatory T cells in long-lasting Graves disease. Time point meaning: newly diagnosed GD, antithyroid drugs for less than 3 months. From RNA extracted from PBMCs, the TCR library was made. Through Arm-PCR of CDR3 regions and iRepertoire HTBI primers, TCR beta libraries were built. TCRdb passed the multiplex PCR reads through MiXCR, listing each CDR3 protein once. This sample yields about 330,000 distinct CDR3 sequences, of which roughly 15% are seen a single time; 20% belongs to the top ten. This same sample was also taken into another study, of T cells in Graves' hyperthyroidism and ophthalmopathy. That study reports: In the blood, most expanded thyroid clonotypes above 0.001 appeared as well.

The material sequenced was peripheral blood mononuclear cells (PBMCs), taken at new diagnosis, from a patient treated with antithyroid drugs. The receptor was derived from a woman in her late teens or twenties with Graves disease.

Here the CDR3 reads CASSYAPAPSTDTQYF. CDR3 coding DNA: TGTGCCAGCAGTTATGCCCCGGCCCCGTCCACAGATACGCAGTATTTT. The V call is TRBV6-5, the J call TRBJ2-3; no clear D gene. V lost 3 bases, J lost 2 bases, and 15 bases lay in between. The CDR3 is 16 amino acids. Germline V gene data show CDR1 as MNHEY and CDR2 as SVGAGI.